Presented here are 24 T cell receptor beta chains from one specimen sequenced in a study of CD8 T cells in ankylosing spondylitis. A single record per CDR3 protein comes from TCRdb applying MiXCR to the 5' RACE reads. The sample lists under 300,000 distinct CDR3 sequences; more than 15% were seen once. Source material: blood, either unsorted or a sorted T cell fraction (not recorded which). The receptors here all came from a male donor with ankylosing spondylitis or in good health (not recorded which).

The rearrangement links TRBV5-6 to TRBJ2-5; D may be TRBD1 or TRBD2 (5 bases each). Germline V gene sequence: CDR1 SGHDT, CDR2 YYEEEE. Trimming left V 4 bases short and J 5 bases short, with 12 bases between. The length of the CDR3 is 13 residues. The CDR3 protein is CASSPVGEETQYF. DNA of the CDR3: TGTGCCAGCAGCCCGGTGGGGGAGGAGACCCAGTACTTC.

This clonotype was found a few times. The rearrangement links TRBV10-3 to TRBJ2-7; 7 bases match TRBD1. This CDR3 is built from 14 residues. Germline V lookup: CDR1 ENHRY, CDR2 SYGVKD. V shed 3 bases and J 2 bases; nucleotides not matched to a gene: 4. The DNA for the CDR3 is TGTGCCATCAGTGAACCGGGACAGACCTACGAGCAGTACTTC. It encodes CAISEPGQTYEQYF.

The rearrangement uses TRBV6-2 or TRBV6-3 and TRBJ2-5, with 10 bases aligning to TRBD2. Germline V gene data show CDR1 as MNHEY and CDR2 as SVGEGT. The V and J ends lost 2 bases and 4 bases, in that order; junction bases with no gene match: 19. The CDR3 loop spans 20 amino acids. CDR3 sequence (DNA): TGTGCCAGCAGTTACCAGAATGGGGCTAGCGGGAGAGGAGGACGAGAGACCCAGTACTTC. Its translation is CASSYQNGASGRGGRETQYF.

CDR3 loop: CSVEKGNEQFF. In DNA, the CDR3 is TGCAGCGTGGAGAAGGGCAATGAGCAGTTCTTC. This chain links TRBV29-1 with TRBJ2-1, with D uncertain. V lost 6 bases to trimming and J lost 6 bases, with 9 bases between them. CDR3 length equals 11 residues. Germline CDR1 SQVTM, CDR2 ANQGSEA.

The CDR3 DNA reads as TGCGCCAGCAGCTGGACTAGTCCCCACGAGCAGTACTTC. Residues: CASSWTSPHEQYF. The chain has TRBV5-1 and TRBJ2-7, with 7 bases lining up with TRBD2. The CDR3 spans 13 residues. The germline CDR1 and CDR2 sequences are SGHRS and YFSETQ. Germline trimming cut 3 bases from V and 5 bases from J; bases unmatched to any gene: 5.

The V and J genes are TRBV9 and TRBJ2-4; D uncertain. V gave up 0 bases and J gave up 0 bases, with 7 bases separating them. The CDR3 has 15 amino acids. The germline CDR1 and CDR2 sequences are SGDLS and YYNGEE. This CDR3 reads CASSVDALAKNIQYF. The CDR3 coding sequence is TGTGCCAGCAGCGTAGATGCTCTAGCCAAAAACATTCAGTACTTC. Using reference TRBV9 and TRBJ2-4 for the parts outside the CDR3, the full variable domain is DSGVTQTPKHLITATGQRVTLRCSPRSGDLSVYWYQQSLDQGLQFLIQYYNGEERAKGNILERFSAQQFPDLHSELNLSSLELGDSALYFCASSVDALAKNIQYFGAGTRLSVL.

This clonotype was detected ten times or more. The chain has TRBV5-1 and TRBJ2-7, with 10 positions matching TRBD1. The CDR3 consists of 16 residues. Germline V gene sequence: CDR1 SGHRS, CDR2 YFSETQ. V lost 4 bases and J lost 3; bases outside the gene matches: 10. DNA of the CDR3: TGCGCCAGCAGCCCTTGGGACAGGGGATCGGACTACGAGCAGTACTTC. Its protein product is CASSPWDRGSDYEQYF.

This clonotype came up a few times. The V call is TRBV25-1, the J call TRBJ1-3, with D maybe TRBD1 (5 bases). The CDR3 is 16 residues long. The germline V gene encodes CDR1 MGHDK and CDR2 SYGVNS. The V and J ends lost 0 bases and 2 bases respectively, with 11 bases between them. In DNA form, the CDR3 reads TGTGCCAGCAGTGAATATATGGGGGGGACTGGAAACACCATATATTTT. It is translated as CASSEYMGGTGNTIYF.

In its sample, this clonotype was seen many times. The chain employs TRBV7-2 and TRBJ2-3; 11 bases are a match to TRBD2. Germline V gives CDR1 SGHTA, CDR2 FQGNSA. CDR3 length: 15 residues. The ends lost 5 bases at V and 2 bases at J; junction bases unmatched: 3. In nucleotides, the CDR3 is TGTGCCAGCAGCCTACTAGCGGGGGACACAGATACGCAGTATTTT. Encoded protein: CASSLLAGDTDTQYF.

This clonotype appeared once. CDR3 nucleotides: TGTGCCAGTAGTATTGGGAGGGGGACTGAAGCTTTCTTT. Translated: CASSIGRGTEAFF. The chain joins TRBV19 to TRBJ1-1; D perhaps matches TRBD1 (6 bases). V was trimmed by 3 bases and J by 5 bases, leaving 10 bases between them. The germline V gene encodes CDR1 LNHDA and CDR2 SQIVND (reference sequence). CDR3 length: 13 amino acids.

The V call is TRBV3-1, the J call TRBJ2-1, with D perhaps given as TRBD1 or TRBD2 (6 bases each). The CDR3 is made up of 17 amino acids. Trimming shortened V by 0 bases and J by 7 bases, and 19 bases separated the two germline ends. CDR1 and CDR2 from the germline V gene are LGHDT and YNNKEL (reference sequence). The CDR3 coding sequence is TGTGCCAGCAGCCAAGATGTGGGGCAGAGGGGGGTGAATGAGCAGTTCTTC. It yields the protein CASSQDVGQRGVNEQFF.

The CDR3 DNA sequence: TGCAGCGTTGAAGAGGATAGCTCCTACAATGAGCAGTTCTTC. Protein product: CSVEEDSSYNEQFF. The V and J genes are TRBV29-1 and TRBJ2-1; D call uncertain. The germline V gene has CDR1 SQVTM and CDR2 ANQGSEA. CDR3 length: 14 amino acids. V shed 0 bases and J shed 0 bases, with 6 bases lying between them.

This clonotype was seen only once. The chain links TRBV9 to TRBJ2-3, with D possibly TRBD2 on 7 matching bases. Germline CDR1 is SGDLS and CDR2 is YYNGEE. The CDR3 sequence is 15 residues long. Deletions cut 4 bases from V and 3 bases from J, with 15 bases between. CDR3 in amino acids: CASSPGGARTDTQYF. The CDR3 DNA sequence: TGTGCCAGCAGCCCTGGGGGGGCCCGGACAGATACGCAGTATTTT.

This clonotype came up many times. The V and J genes are TRBV5-4 and TRBJ2-3; D may be TRBD1 (6 bases). CDR3 size: 19 residues. Germline V gene sequence: CDR1 SGHNT, CDR2 YYREEE (reference sequence). V was shortened by 0 bases and J by 0 bases, with 20 bases between the two germline ends. DNA for the CDR3: TGTGCCAGCAGCTTGGGGGGATCAATCAGGGGATCTAGCACAGATACGCAGTATTTT. Protein: CASSLGGSIRGSSTDTQYF.

This clonotype appeared a few times. The CDR3 nucleotides are TGTGCCAGCAGGGGACTAGCCTCCTACGAGCAGTACTTC. This sequence encodes CASRGLASYEQYF. This sequence joins TRBV12-3 or TRBV12-4 and TRBJ2-7; 9 nucleotides line up with TRBD2. The J segment lost 0 bases and the V segment lost 6 bases, leaving 0 bases of the junction unmatched. This CDR3 spans 13 amino acids.

This clonotype is labeled as hyperexpanded. The V call is TRBV29-1, the J call TRBJ2-7; TRBD2 agrees at 10 bases. Germline-derived CDR1 and CDR2 are SQVTM and ANQGSEA. CDR3 size: 13 residues. The junction had 4 bases not matched to a gene; V was cut back by 6 bases and J by 2 bases. The CDR3 here is CSVGTSEAYEQYF. The CDR3 DNA reads TGCAGCGTGGGGACTAGCGAAGCCTACGAGCAGTACTTC.

V gene TRBV5-6 combines with J gene TRBJ2-2; no definite D call. This CDR3 is built from 14 residues. Germline lookup yields CDR1 SGHDT and CDR2 YYEEEE. V lost 5 bases to trimming and J lost 0 bases, with 8 bases between them. Here the CDR3 DNA reads TGTGCCAGCAGATTTGTTTCGAACACCGGGGAGCTGTTTTTT. This encodes CASRFVSNTGELFF.

In its sample, this clonotype was seen many times. The rearrangement uses TRBV5-1 and TRBJ1-3; D remains ambiguous. Looked up from germline, CDR1 is SGHRS and CDR2 is YFSETQ. This CDR3 region has 14 residues. The V end was cut by 5 bases, the J end by 0 bases, with 9 bases between. The CDR3 DNA reads as TGCGCCAGCAGTCGACGGATCTCTGGAAACACCATATATTTT. Encoded protein: CASSRRISGNTIYF.

This chain uses TRBV5-1 with TRBJ2-3; D may be TRBD1 or TRBD2 (5 bases each). Germline V gene lookup returns CDR1 SGHRS and CDR2 YFSETQ. Trimming took off 0 bases at V and 6 bases at J, with 14 bases between the two ends. The CDR3 has 15 residues. The CDR3 is CASSLVGTPLDTQYF. The CDR3 DNA reads as TGCGCCAGCAGCTTGGTAGGGACGCCGCTGGATACGCAGTATTTT.

The rearrangement uses TRBV6-2 or TRBV6-3 and TRBJ2-2, with unresolved D. Deletions cut 4 bases from V and 0 bases from J, with 9 bases between. This CDR3 region has 15 residues. Per germline, CDR1 MNHEY and CDR2 SVGEGT. This CDR3 is CASSWPQPNTGELFF. The CDR3, as DNA: TGTGCCAGCAGTTGGCCACAGCCGAACACCGGGGAGCTGTTTTTT.

This clonotype showed up just a few times. The V call is TRBV27, the J call TRBJ2-1; 9 nucleotides agree with TRBD2. The CDR3 sequence is 16 residues long. The V gene's germline CDR1 is MNHEY and CDR2 SMNVEV (reference sequence). Losses at the gene ends were 5 bases for V and 4 bases for J; bases not matched to a gene: 9. The CDR3 is CASSDSGTSWYNEQFF. DNA of the CDR3: TGTGCCAGCAGTGACTCCGGGACTAGCTGGTACAATGAGCAGTTCTTC.

On this clonotype: With a much larger clone just one base away, this may be a read error. The CDR3 nucleotides read TGTGTCATCAGTGAGACCGGACAGGCCCAAGAGACCCAGTACTTC. Amino acid sequence: CVISETGQAQETQYF. The genes are TRBV10-3 and TRBJ2-5; 7 nucleotides agree with TRBD1. This CDR3 comprises 15 residues. Germline loops: CDR1 ENHRY, CDR2 SYGVKD.

This clonotype was seen many times. A junction end diverges from the germline sequence, so it may reflect a read error. The chain employs TRBV29-1 and TRBJ2-6; tentatively, D is TRBD1 (6 bases). Per the germline V gene, CDR1 is SQVTM and CDR2 is ANQGSEA. CDR3 length: 20 amino acids. CDR3 protein: CSVALSGTTEFISGSNVLTF. CDR3 nucleotide sequence: TGCAGCGTTGCCCTATCCGGGACAACCGAATTTATCTCTGGGTCCAACGTCCTGACTTTC.

Ten or more counts support this clonotype. The chain has TRBV20-1 and TRBJ2-5, with 9 nucleotides matching TRBD2. V dropped 1 base and J dropped 1; count of bases not matched to a gene: 4. The CDR3 has 15 amino acids. Germline assignment: CDR1 DFQATT and CDR2 SNEGSKA (reference sequence). CDR3 sequence (DNA): TGCAGTGCTAGAGCTAGCGGGGTTTTCCAAGAGACCCAGTACTTC. Translated: CSARASGVFQETQYF.